This T cell receptor (beta chain) was retrieved from a study of spatial heterogeneity in lung cancer. Overall study findings and caveats: Intratumoral expanded alpha and beta TCR counts were found to track tumor mutation counts. Coverage estimated for tumor T cells reached about 7% for alpha chains and about 12% for beta chains.

A single record per CDR3 protein comes from TCRdb applying MiXCR to the 5' RACE reads. The sample consists of thousands of distinct CDR3 sequences, around 7.7% of them appearing once. This clonotype was detected ten times or more. Its target is not known. This beta chain came through as a stray read in a library set up for alpha chains, and its size says little. Deletions cut 3 bases from V and 4 bases from J, with 12 bases between. Germline loops: CDR1 MRHNA, CDR2 SNTAGT. The CDR3 loop spans 14 amino acids. The time point: sample taken at primary tumor resection. This TCR came from a female donor with early-stage non-small cell lung cancer. The genes are TRBV6-4 and TRBJ1-2, with D perhaps TRBD1 (6 bases). The material sequenced was lung tumor tissue, taken at surgery. CDR3 coding DNA: TGTGCCAGCAGTGAAACCTGGGGGGCCTATGGCTACACCTTC. Its translation: CASSETWGAYGYTF.